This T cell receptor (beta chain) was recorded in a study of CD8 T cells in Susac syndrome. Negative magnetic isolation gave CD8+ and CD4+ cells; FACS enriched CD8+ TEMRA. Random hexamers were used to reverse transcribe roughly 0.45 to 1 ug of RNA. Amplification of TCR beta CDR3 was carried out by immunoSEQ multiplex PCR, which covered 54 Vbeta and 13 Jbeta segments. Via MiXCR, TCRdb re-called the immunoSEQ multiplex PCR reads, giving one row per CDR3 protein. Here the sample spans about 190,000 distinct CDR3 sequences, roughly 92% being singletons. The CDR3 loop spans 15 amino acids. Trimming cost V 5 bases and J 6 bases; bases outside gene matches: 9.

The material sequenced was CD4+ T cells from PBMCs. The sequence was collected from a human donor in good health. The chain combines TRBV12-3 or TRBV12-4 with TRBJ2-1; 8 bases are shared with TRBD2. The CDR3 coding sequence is TGTGCCAGCAGTCCCCGGGAGGGTTGGGGCAATGAGCAGTTCTTC. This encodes CASSPREGWGNEQFF.